The 26 T cell receptor beta chains below were found in one sample sequenced in a study of T cell responses to AZD1222 COVID-19 vaccine. TCRdb's table, derived via immunoSEQ multiplex PCR, lists solely in-frame clones and lacks some. The data show roughly 140,000 clones, 88% seen once. Source: peripheral blood, taken on day 0 of MenACWY control vaccination. These receptors all come from an adult in good health.

The J gene is TRBJ1-5, the V gene TRBV20-1; D is uncertain. The CDR3 covers 15 residues. Germline lookup yields CDR1 DFQATT and CDR2 SNEGSKA (reference sequence). The V end was cut by 3 bases, the J end by 2 bases, with 14 bases between. The CDR3 DNA follows: TGCAGTGCTAGTTACGGAACGGCGGGCAATCAGCCCCAGCATTTT. It specifies CSASYGTAGNQPQHF.

This chain uses TRBV29-1 with TRBJ2-7; a possible D gene is TRBD2 (5 bases). The CDR3 runs 14 residues. The V and J ends lost 4 bases and 4 bases respectively, with 17 bases between them. Looked up from germline, CDR1 is SQVTM and CDR2 is ANQGSEA. CDR3 sequence (DNA): TGCAGCGTTGTTGTACGGGGAAGTGCATACGAGCAGTACTTC. Translating gives CSVVVRGSAYEQYF.

The chain recombines TRBV9 with TRBJ1-1; D is undetermined. The V gene lost 4 bases and the J gene lost 4 bases, with 17 bases spanning the gap. CDR1 is SGDLS, CDR2 YYNGEE, per germline. This CDR3 is 15 amino acids long. CDR3 sequence (DNA): TGTGCCAGCAGCCCCCTGGGTAGGCAGCGCACTGAAGCTTTCTTT. This sequence encodes CASSPLGRQRTEAFF.

This chain connects TRBV5-8 to TRBJ2-7; possibly TRBD1 for D (6 bases). The CDR3 covers 14 residues. V was cut by 6 bases and J by 1 base, with 14 bases left in between. The germline gives CDR1 SGHTS, CDR2 YDEGEE. The CDR3 coding sequence is TGTGCCAGCACCGACCTAGGACAGTCCTACGAGCAGTACTTC. Residues: CASTDLGQSYEQYF.

The V call is TRBV20-1, the J call TRBJ2-5; D gene ambiguous. This CDR3 region has 12 residues. V was trimmed by 3 bases and J by 2 bases, leaving 7 bases between them. Germline V gene data show CDR1 as DFQATT and CDR2 as SNEGSKA (reference sequence). CDR3 protein: CSASPNQETQYF. Written as DNA, the CDR3 is TGCAGTGCTAGTCCCAATCAAGAGACCCAGTACTTC.

This clone was detected a few times. This rearrangement joins TRBV30 to TRBJ1-6; D might be TRBD1 (6 bases). The CDR3 has 16 residues. Per the germline V gene, CDR1 is GTSNPN and CDR2 is SVGIG (reference sequence). V was clipped by 5 bases and J by 3 bases, with 17 bases between them. CDR3 nucleotides: TGTGCCTGGTCCCTCAAGGGGGGGAACTATAATTCACCCCTCCACTTT. As protein: CAWSLKGGNYNSPLHF. The full variable domain, completed using reference TRBV30 and TRBJ1-6, is SQTIHQWPATLVQPVGSPLSLECTVEGTSNPNLYWYRQAAGRGLQLLFYSVGIGQISSEVPQNLSASRPQDRQFILSSKKLLLSDSGFYLCAWSLKGGNYNSPLHFGNGTRLTVT.

This clone has just one count. The rearrangement joins TRBV7-2 to TRBJ1-4, with TRBD1 identical over 7 bases. The germline V gene encodes CDR1 SGHTA and CDR2 FQGNSA. The CDR3 spans 16 residues. The junction had 5 bases not matched to a gene; V was cut back by 4 bases and J by 0 bases. The CDR3 DNA reads as TGTGCCAGCAGCTGGGGGACAGCTCCAACTAATGAAAAACTGTTTTTT. This sequence encodes CASSWGTAPTNEKLFF.

CDR3 coding DNA: TGTGCCAGTAGTATCCTTACGGGAGGTGAAGCTTTCTTT. This translates into CASSILTGGEAFF. The gene calls are TRBV19 and TRBJ1-1, with D unresolved. Trimming removed 3 bases at V and 7 bases at J, with 12 bases between. This CDR3 comprises 13 residues. Germline V CDR1 and CDR2: LNHDA, SQIVND (reference sequence).

J is TRBJ2-4 and V is TRBV18; 10 bases are a match to TRBD1. Germline-derived CDR1 and CDR2 are KGHSH and LQKENI. The CDR3 contains 13 residues. V lost 6 bases to trimming and J lost 7 bases; unmatched junction nucleotides: 3. This chain's CDR3 is CASSGQGDNIQYF. CDR3 coding DNA: TGTGCCAGCTCCGGACAGGGGGACAACATTCAGTACTTC.

Points on this clone: The identical CDR3 is also encoded by other nucleotide sequences in the sample. V is TRBV11-3 and J is TRBJ1-2; D is unclear. Trimming took 0 bases from V and 5 from J, leaving 4 bases between them. Germline V lookup: CDR1 SGHNT, CDR2 YENEEA. The CDR3 covers 12 residues. The DNA of the CDR3 is TGTGCCAGCAGCTTAGACCGATATGGCTACACCTTC. Its protein is CASSLDRYGYTF.

The chain carries TRBV5-1 and TRBJ2-1; weak D call: TRBD1 (6 bases). Trimming cost V 4 bases and J 5 bases, with 16 bases left between them. Per the germline V gene, CDR1 is SGHRS and CDR2 is YFSETQ. CDR3 length: 15 amino acids. The CDR3 sequence is CASSPGTTIHNEQFF. Here the CDR3 DNA reads TGCGCCAGCAGCCCTGGGACAACCATTCACAATGAGCAGTTCTTC. The complete variable domain, with remaining parts taken from reference TRBV5-1 and TRBJ2-1, reads KAGVTQTPRYLIKTRGQQVTLSCSPISGHRSVSWYQQTPGQGLQFLFEYFSETQRNKGNFPGRFSGRQFSNSRSEMNVSTLELGDSALYLCASSPGTTIHNEQFFGPGTRLTVL.

The rearrangement joins TRBV6-5 to TRBJ1-5, with D hard to call. There are 15 residues in the CDR3. Germline lookup yields CDR1 MNHEY and CDR2 SVGAGI. V lost 6 bases and J 6 bases, leaving 18 bases between the germline ends. The CDR3 loop reads CASSRTSSSGQPQHF. In DNA, the CDR3 is TGTGCCAGCAGCCGGACGTCCTCGTCGGGTCAGCCCCAGCATTTT.

This clone appeared once. The CDR3 nucleotides read TGTGCCAGCTCACCACCGGCTGGGGACAGAAAGCAAGAGACCCAGTACTTC. Amino acids: CASSPPAGDRKQETQYF. This rearrangement joins TRBV18 to TRBJ2-5, with TRBD1 identical over 7 bases. Germline trimming cut 0 bases from V and 2 bases from J; bases unmatched to any gene: 9. CDR3 length: 17 amino acids. CDR1 KGHSH and CDR2 LQKENI come from the germline V gene.

V usage is TRBV7-3 and J usage is TRBJ1-6; no reliable D call. Trimming took off 6 bases at V and 11 bases at J, with 14 bases between the two ends. Germline CDR1 and CDR2: SGHTA and FQGTGA. The CDR3 totals 13 residues. The CDR3 DNA follows: TGTGCCAGCAGACAAGACATTGGGACACCCCTCCACTTT. It yields the protein CASRQDIGTPLHF. Together with reference TRBV7-3 and TRBJ1-6, the CDR3 gives the full variable domain: GAGVSQTPSNKVTEKGKYVELRCDPISGHTALYWYRQSLGQGPEFLIYFQGTGAADDSGLPNDRFFAVRPEGSVSTLKIQRTERGDSAVYLCASRQDIGTPLHFGNGTRLTVT.

The V and J genes are TRBV4-1 and TRBJ1-4; D uncertain. With 2 bases removed from V and 8 bases from J, the gap between germline ends came to 15 bases. This CDR3 is 15 amino acids long. CDR1 MGHRA and CDR2 YSYEKL come from the germline V gene. Written as DNA, the CDR3 is TGCGCCAGCAGCCAATCAGCATGGGAAGGGGAAAAACTGTTTTTT. This gives the protein CASSQSAWEGEKLFF.

The chain employs TRBV6-6 and TRBJ1-2, with D perhaps TRBD1 (5 bases). The germline CDR1 and CDR2 sequences are MNHNY and SVGAGI (reference sequence). The CDR3 contains 14 residues. Between the trimmed V and J ends, which lost 2 bases and 1 base, there was a span of 8 bases. CDR3: CASSYGGDNYGYTF. CDR3 bases: TGTGCCAGCAGTTACGGGGGGGATAACTATGGCTACACCTTC.

V is TRBV2 and J is TRBJ2-3, with D perhaps TRBD2 (7 bases). Germline V gene sequence: CDR1 SNHLY, CDR2 FYNNEI. V lost 8 bases and J lost 1, with 16 bases in between. The CDR3 loop spans 15 amino acids. The CDR3 sequence: CASSKEGGGTDTQYF. The CDR3 bases are TGTGCCAGCTCGAAGGAGGGGGGGGGCACAGATACGCAGTATTTT. The full variable domain, completed using reference TRBV2 and TRBJ2-3, is EPEVTQTPSHQVTQMGQEVILRCVPISNHLYFYWYRQILGQKVEFLVSFYNNEISEKSEIFDDQFSVERPDGSNFTLKIRSTKLEDSAMYFCASSKEGGGTDTQYFGPGTRLTVL.

The chain joins TRBV5-1 to TRBJ2-2; D is uncertain. V lost 2 bases and J lost 3, with 11 bases in between. The CDR3 contains 15 residues. Germline V gene sequence: CDR1 SGHRS, CDR2 YFSETQ. CDR3 in amino acids: CASSFLRADTGELFF. The CDR3 DNA is TGCGCCAGCAGCTTCCTTCGGGCGGACACCGGGGAGCTGTTTTTT.

The V gene is TRBV18, the J gene TRBJ2-5; D might be TRBD1 (5 bases). V was pared by 3 bases and J by 4 bases, with 18 bases between. CDR3 length equals 16 residues. The germline V gene has CDR1 KGHSH and CDR2 LQKENI. Here the CDR3 reads CASSPVGGAGGETQYF. CDR3 nucleotide sequence: TGTGCCAGCTCACCGGTTGGTGGGGCCGGCGGAGAGACCCAGTACTTC.

The CDR3 DNA follows: TGTGCCAGCAGCTTCGGGAGGGCCGGCTACACCTTC. Amino acid sequence: CASSFGRAGYTF. The chain combines TRBV7-9 with TRBJ1-2; D not resolved. CDR1 and CDR2 from the germline V gene are SEHNR and FQNEAQ (reference sequence). V lost 3 bases and J 8 bases, leaving 10 bases between the germline ends. The CDR3 extends over 12 amino acids.

The rearrangement links TRBV7-9 to TRBJ2-7; 8 positions match TRBD1. V was pared by 5 bases and J by 4 bases, with 10 bases of the junction left unmatched. The CDR3 is made up of 15 amino acids. Germline CDR1 and CDR2: SEHNR and FQNEAQ (reference sequence). The CDR3 sequence is CASSTRTGNFYEQYF. CDR3 DNA: TGTGCCAGCAGCACCCGGACAGGGAATTTTTACGAGCAGTACTTC.

The chain links TRBV30 to TRBJ1-1; possible D gene TRBD1, 5 bases. V dropped 2 bases and J dropped 4 bases, with 8 bases sitting between them. Germline CDR1 GTSNPN, CDR2 SVGIG (reference sequence). The CDR3 contains 12 residues. CDR3 loop: CAWSTGPTEAFF. The CDR3 nucleotides read TGTGCCTGGAGTACAGGACCCACTGAAGCTTTCTTT.

This chain joins TRBV6-2 or TRBV6-3 and TRBJ2-1; 11 bases align to TRBD2. The CDR3 is 17 residues long. The germline V gene encodes CDR1 MNHEY and CDR2 SVGEGT. V was pared by 6 bases and J by 9 bases, with 16 bases of the junction left unmatched. In DNA, the CDR3 is TGTGCCAGCAGCCCCCTTAGAGGTAGCGGGGGGGCCCTTGAGCAGTTCTTC. Protein product: CASSPLRGSGGALEQFF.

This clone was seen just once. The V and J genes are TRBV27 and TRBJ2-5, with D perhaps TRBD1 or TRBD2 (5 bases each). The V gene's germline CDR1 is MNHEY and CDR2 SMNVEV (reference sequence). The CDR3 is made up of 16 amino acids. The ends were cut back, 6 bases at V and 4 bases at J, with 21 bases in the middle. The DNA of the CDR3 is TGTGCCAGCAGCTTCGTAAGGGACCCGCGGATAGAGACCCAGTACTTC. Translated, it gives CASSFVRDPRIETQYF.

V and J are TRBV7-2 and TRBJ2-4; D is unresolved. The CDR3 totals 16 residues. Looked up from germline, CDR1 is SGHTA and CDR2 is FQGNSA. Trimming cost V 5 bases and J 5 bases, with 19 bases left between them. In DNA, the CDR3 is TGTGCCAGCAGCCCTCGGGTTAACCGGCTCCAAAACATTCAGTACTTC. As protein: CASSPRVNRLQNIQYF.

CDR3 nucleotide sequence: TGTGCCAGCAGCCAAGGAGATCCCAACGGCTACACCTTC. Residues: CASSQGDPNGYTF. The V call is TRBV3-1 (or the pseudogene TRBV3-2), the J call TRBJ1-2; the D is unclear. V was cut by 1 base and J by 8 bases, with 11 bases left in between. The CDR3 sequence is 13 residues long. Germline lookup yields CDR1 LGHDT and CDR2 YNNKEL (reference sequence).